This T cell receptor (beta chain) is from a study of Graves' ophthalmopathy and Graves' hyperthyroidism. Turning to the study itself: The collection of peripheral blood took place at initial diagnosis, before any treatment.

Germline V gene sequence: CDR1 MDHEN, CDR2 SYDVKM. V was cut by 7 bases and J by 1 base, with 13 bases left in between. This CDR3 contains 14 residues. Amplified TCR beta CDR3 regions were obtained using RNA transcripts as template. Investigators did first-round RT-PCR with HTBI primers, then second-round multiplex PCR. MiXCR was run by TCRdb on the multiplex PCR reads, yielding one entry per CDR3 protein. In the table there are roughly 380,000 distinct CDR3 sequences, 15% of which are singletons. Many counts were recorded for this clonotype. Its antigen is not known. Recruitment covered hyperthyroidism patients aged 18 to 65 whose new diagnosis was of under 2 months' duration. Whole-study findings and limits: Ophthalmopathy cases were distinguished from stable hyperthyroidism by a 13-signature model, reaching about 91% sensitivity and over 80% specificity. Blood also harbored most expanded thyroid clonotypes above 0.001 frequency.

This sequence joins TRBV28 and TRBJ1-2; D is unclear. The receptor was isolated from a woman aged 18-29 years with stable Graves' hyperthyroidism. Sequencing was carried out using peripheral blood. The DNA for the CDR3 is TGTGCCAGCAAAAAGGCGGGCCTTAACTATGGCTACACCTTC. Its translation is CASKKAGLNYGYTF.